The present TCR beta chain was sequenced within a study of cytomegalovirus exposure and HLA in healthy donors. Trimming at V came to 7 bases and at J to 4 bases, leaving 12 bases not matched to a gene. Germline CDR1 reads SSHAT; CDR2 reads FNYEAQ (reference sequence). CDR3 length: 15 residues. The PCR had 60 Vbeta and 13 Jbeta primers. The repertoire was sequenced with immunoSEQ multiplex PCR; TCRdb's copy has only in-frame clones and lacks some. In the table there are about 150,000 clones, under 70% of which are singletons. The chain joins TRBV7-7 to TRBJ2-5; 7 positions match TRBD1. The receptor comes from a man younger than 40 in good health and CMV-seropositive. The sample consisted of PBMCs. The CDR3: CASTRNGDRAETQYF. DNA of the CDR3: TGTGCCAGCACCAGAAATGGCGACAGGGCAGAGACCCAGTACTTC.